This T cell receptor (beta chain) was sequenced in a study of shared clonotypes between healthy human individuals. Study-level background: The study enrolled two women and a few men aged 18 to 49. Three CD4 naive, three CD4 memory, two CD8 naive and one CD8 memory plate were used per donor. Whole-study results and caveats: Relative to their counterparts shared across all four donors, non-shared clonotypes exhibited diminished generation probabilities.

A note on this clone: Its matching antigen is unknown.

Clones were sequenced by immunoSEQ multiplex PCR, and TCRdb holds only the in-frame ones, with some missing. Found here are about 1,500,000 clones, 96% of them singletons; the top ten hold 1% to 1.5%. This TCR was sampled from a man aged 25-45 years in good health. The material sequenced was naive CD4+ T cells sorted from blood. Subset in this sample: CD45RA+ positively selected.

The CDR3 loop is CASSPLVSRETQYF. The CDR3 coding sequence is TGTGCCAGCTCACCCCTAGTATCGAGAGAGACCCAGTACTTC. The gene calls are TRBV18 and TRBJ2-5; D is unclear. There are 14 residues in the CDR3. Germline loops: CDR1 KGHSH, CDR2 LQKENI. Trimming left V 3 bases short and J 4 bases short, with 12 bases between.